The next 4 T cell receptor beta chains were all read from a single sample in a study of vaccination and CD4 T cells after COVID-19. As to treatment: roughly 10-day PBMC culture with coronavirus spike peptide pools or control peptides (ViraFEST assay). Oncomine TCR Beta short-read sequencing was applied to DNA from cultured CD4+ T cells. TCRdb analysed the PCR reads with MiXCR anew, one entry per CDR3 protein. Here the sample spans under 25,000 distinct CDR3 sequences, 44% being singletons. What these receptors recognize is not known. This sample comprised CD4+ T cells from blood, cultured in vitro, obtained before SARS-CoV-2 vaccination. The receptors come from a human donor who had recovered from COVID-19.

The chain is built from TRBV12-3 or TRBV12-4 and TRBJ1-2; the D gene is possibly TRBD1 (6 bases). The CDR3 has 15 amino acids. V lost 1 base, J lost 4 bases, and 13 bases lay in between. The CDR3 is CASSLGVGQLYGYTF. The CDR3, as DNA: TGTGCCAGCAGTTTAGGAGTTGGACAGCTCTATGGCTACACCTTC.

This clonotype came up a few times. The chain carries TRBV2 and TRBJ1-1; TRBD1 aligns across 10 bases. Per the germline V gene, CDR1 is SNHLY and CDR2 is FYNNEI. The length of the CDR3 is 15 residues. With 6 bases clipped from V and 0 bases from J, the junction kept 4 bases outside the gene matches. The DNA of the CDR3 is TGTGCCAGCAGGGGACAGGGGAACATGAACACTGAAGCTTTCTTT. Its translation is CASRGQGNMNTEAFF.

This clonotype was counted between two and nine times. The chain carries TRBV20-1 and TRBJ2-1; 8 nucleotides match TRBD1. The J call may be mistaken, given a closer DNA end match to TRBJ2-7. The CDR3 has 13 amino acids. Germline V lookup: CDR1 DFQATT, CDR2 SNEGSKA (reference sequence). The DNA for the CDR3 is TGCAGTGCGCGGGACAGGTTACTTTACGAGCAGTACTTC. Translation gives CSARDRLLYEQYF.

The rearrangement links TRBV12-3 or TRBV12-4 to TRBJ1-5; no reliable D call. The CDR3 spans 15 residues. V lost 3 bases to trimming and J lost 2 bases, with 11 bases between them. CDR3 protein: CASSLSHGGNQPQHF. The CDR3 DNA sequence: TGTGCCAGCAGTTTGTCCCACGGTGGCAATCAGCCCCAGCATTTT.